This T cell receptor beta chain came from a study of naive and memory T cell subsets. Broader study findings: TCR transcript changes with activation or differentiation may affect this RNA method.

This clonotype was seen ten or more times. Antigen specificity is unknown. Four PCR rounds used nested alpha and beta constant region primers plus the SP2 primer. Blood and skin TCR RNA was reverse transcribed with alpha and beta constant primers. From the 5' RACE reads, TCRdb called clonotypes with MiXCR, one entry per CDR3 protein. The data contain about 56,000 distinct CDR3 sequences, more than 7.5% of them seen just once; the ten biggest clones take up more than 7.5%. V was pared by 2 bases and J by 1 base, with 4 bases of the junction left unmatched. The CDR3 sequence is 15 residues long. Germline lookup yields CDR1 KGHSH and CDR2 LQKENI. An oligonucleotide containing a UMI was ligated to the 3' end of TCR cDNA. Whole-blood samples were 2 to 3 ml of peripheral blood from healthy adult volunteers.

V is TRBV18 and J is TRBJ1-2; 7 bases line up with TRBD1. The sequence was collected from a female donor in good health. The CDR3 DNA reads as TGTGCCAGCTCACCATTAGGGGGCGTTAACTATGGCTACACCTTC. This gives the protein CASSPLGGVNYGYTF.